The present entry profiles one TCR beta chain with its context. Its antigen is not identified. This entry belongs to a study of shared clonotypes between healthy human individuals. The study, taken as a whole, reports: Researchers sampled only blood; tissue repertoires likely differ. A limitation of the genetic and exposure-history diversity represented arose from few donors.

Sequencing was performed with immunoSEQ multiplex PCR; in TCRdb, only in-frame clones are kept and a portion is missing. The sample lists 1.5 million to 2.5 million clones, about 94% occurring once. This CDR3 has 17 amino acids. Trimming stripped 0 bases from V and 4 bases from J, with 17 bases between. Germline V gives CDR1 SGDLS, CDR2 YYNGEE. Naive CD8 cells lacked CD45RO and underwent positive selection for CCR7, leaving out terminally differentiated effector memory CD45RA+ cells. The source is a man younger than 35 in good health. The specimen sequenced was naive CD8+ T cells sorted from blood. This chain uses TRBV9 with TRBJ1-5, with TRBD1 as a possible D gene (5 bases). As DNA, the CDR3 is TGTGCCAGCAGCGTAGGCCCCGACAGTAGTCAAAATCAGCCCCAGCATTTT. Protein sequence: CASSVGPDSSQNQPQHF.